The 29 T cell receptor beta chains given below trace back to one sample, sequenced in a study of blood T cell repertoires in COVID-19. The table came from immunoSEQ multiplex PCR; TCRdb's copy has only in-frame clones and leaves some out. Of 150,000 to 200,000 clones listed, 80% to 90% are singletons. Sample: peripheral blood. The receptors were gathered from a man aged 60 to 75 with acute or convalescent COVID-19.

V gene TRBV7-2 combines with J gene TRBJ1-4; 11 bases match TRBD1. Germline V lookup: CDR1 SGHTA, CDR2 FQGNSA. This CDR3 contains 15 residues. Losses at the gene ends were 6 bases for V and 10 bases for J; bases not matched to a gene: 10. The CDR3 DNA reads as TGTGCCAGCAGGCAGACGGGACAGGGGGGTGGAAAACTGTTTTTT. This sequence encodes CASRQTGQGGGKLFF.

The sample holds one count of this clone. The rearrangement links TRBV27 to TRBJ2-3, with D hard to call. V was shortened by 2 bases and J by 5 bases, with 14 bases between the two germline ends. Germline CDR1 reads MNHEY; CDR2 reads SMNVEV (reference sequence). This CDR3 is built from 15 residues. CDR3 nucleotide sequence: TGTGCCAGCAGTTTACTAGAGAACCTTAGAGATACGCAGTATTTT. This translates into CASSLLENLRDTQYF.

J is TRBJ2-7 and V is TRBV27; 10 bases line up with TRBD2. The CDR3 extends over 13 amino acids. Germline V lookup: CDR1 MNHEY, CDR2 SMNVEV (reference sequence). V lost 6 bases to trimming and J lost 4 bases; unmatched junction nucleotides: 3. CDR3 sequence: CASSLTSGYEQYF. In DNA, the CDR3 is TGTGCCAGCAGCTTGACTAGCGGGTACGAGCAGTACTTC.

There are a few counts of this clone. This specimen includes other DNA sequences encoding the same CDR3. The chain combines TRBV18 with TRBJ2-7; 10 bases align to TRBD1. In germline, CDR1 is KGHSH, CDR2 LQKENI. V lost 4 bases to trimming and J lost 5 bases; unmatched junction nucleotides: 8. The CDR3 consists of 15 residues. CDR3 nucleotide sequence: TGTGCCAGCTCACTTAGCGGGACAGGGGTTAACGAGCAGTACTTC. Its protein product is CASSLSGTGVNEQYF.

The chain combines TRBV5-5 with TRBJ1-5; D may be TRBD1 (5 bases). Trimming removed 0 bases at V and 8 bases at J, with 12 bases between. From germline, CDR1 is SGHKS and CDR2 YYEKEE (reference sequence). CDR3 length equals 14 residues. As DNA, the CDR3 is TGTGCCAGCAGCTTGGTGGGCAGGGAAGAGCCCCAGCATTTT. This translates into CASSLVGREEPQHF.

This chain joins TRBV25-1 and TRBJ2-5; 12 bases fit TRBD2. Per the germline V gene, CDR1 is MGHDK and CDR2 is SYGVNS. The V and J ends lost 5 bases and 5 bases, in that order; junction bases with no gene match: 6. CDR3 length: 15 amino acids. CDR3 sequence: CASSRLAGERETQYF. CDR3 coding DNA: TGTGCCAGCAGTCGACTAGCGGGAGAACGGGAGACCCAGTACTTC.

The gene calls are TRBV5-1 and TRBJ2-2; the match to TRBD2 covers 13 bases. The CDR3 length is 18 residues. The J segment lost 1 base and the V segment lost 1 base, leaving 4 bases of the junction unmatched. CDR1 and CDR2 (germline): SGHRS, YFSETQ. As DNA, the CDR3 is TGCGCCAGCAGCTTGCGACTAGCGGGAGGACGGAACACCGGGGAGCTGTTTTTT. This gives the protein CASSLRLAGGRNTGELFF. The whole variable domain, remainder taken from reference TRBV5-1 and TRBJ2-2, is KAGVTQTPRYLIKTRGQQVTLSCSPISGHRSVSWYQQTPGQGLQFLFEYFSETQRNKGNFPGRFSGRQFSNSRSEMNVSTLELGDSALYLCASSLRLAGGRNTGELFFGEGSRLTVL.

J is TRBJ1-2 and V is TRBV7-2; no firm D call. This CDR3 is built from 14 residues. CDR1 is SGHTA and CDR2 is FQGNSA in the germline V gene. V was pared by 2 bases and J by 8 bases, with 15 bases between. This CDR3 is CASSLTGAGRGYTF. The CDR3 coding sequence is TGTGCCAGCAGCTTAACGGGAGCCGGACGGGGCTACACCTTC.

The chain has TRBV2 and TRBJ2-4, with TRBD2 matching 7 bases. V lost 8 bases to trimming and J lost 2 bases; unmatched junction nucleotides: 9. The CDR3 is 15 amino acids. From germline, CDR1 is SNHLY and CDR2 FYNNEI. The CDR3 here is CASYSGEGPKNIQYF. The CDR3, as DNA: TGTGCCAGCTACTCCGGGGAGGGGCCCAAAAACATTCAGTACTTC.

The chain links TRBV6-5 to TRBJ2-7, with D perhaps TRBD1 (6 bases). The CDR3 runs to 14 residues. Germline CDR1 is MNHEY and CDR2 is SVGAGI. V lost 0 bases to trimming and J lost 0 bases, with 6 bases between them. The CDR3 here is CASSYSGGSYEQYF. The DNA for the CDR3 is TGTGCCAGCAGTTACTCAGGGGGCTCCTACGAGCAGTACTTC.

The CDR3 coding sequence is TGTGCCAGCAGCTCTACAGGGGGCGCGGGAGGCTACACCTTC. Translation: CASSSTGGAGGYTF. This chain connects TRBV7-9 to TRBJ1-2, with 9 bases identical to TRBD1. The CDR3 length is 14 residues. The V and J ends lost 4 bases and 8 bases, in that order; junction bases with no gene match: 8. Germline CDR1 is SEHNR and CDR2 is FQNEAQ (reference sequence). The full variable domain, in which reference TRBV7-9 and TRBJ1-2 provide the parts outside the CDR3, is DTGVSQNPRHKITKRGQNVTFRCDPISEHNRLYWYRQTLGQGPEFLTYFQNEAQLEKSRLLSDRFSAERPKGSFSTLEIQRTEQGDSAMYLCASSSTGGAGGYTFGSGTRLTVV.

This chain connects TRBV30 to TRBJ1-1, with unresolved D. The CDR3 length is 13 residues. The germline gives CDR1 GTSNPN, CDR2 SVGIG (reference sequence). V gave up 2 bases and J gave up 2 bases, with 9 bases separating them. This chain's CDR3 is CAWSLGPNTEAFF. CDR3 nucleotide sequence: TGTGCCTGGAGTTTGGGCCCAAACACTGAAGCTTTCTTT.

In this sample, this clone turned up many times. The V call is TRBV9, the J call TRBJ2-5; 9 nucleotides line up with TRBD2. V was clipped by 0 bases and J by 5 bases; unmatched bases: 8. Germline CDR1 reads SGDLS; CDR2 reads YYNGEE. This CDR3 has 16 amino acids. CDR3 DNA: TGTGCCAGCAGCGTAGATGGTAGCGGGAGAGGTGAGACCCAGTACTTC. It codes for CASSVDGSGRGETQYF.

On this clone: This specimen includes other DNA sequences encoding the same CDR3. The chain employs TRBV30 and TRBJ2-2; the match to TRBD2 covers 13 bases. V lost 5 bases, J lost 0 bases, and 3 bases stayed unmatched. The germline gives CDR1 GTSNPN, CDR2 SVGIG (reference sequence). The CDR3 runs 16 residues. The chain's CDR3 is CAWGGLAGANTGELFF. CDR3 in DNA: TGTGCCTGGGGCGGACTAGCGGGGGCGAACACCGGGGAGCTGTTTTTT. Based on the CDR3 plus reference TRBV30 and TRBJ2-2, the full variable domain is SQTIHQWPATLVQPVGSPLSLECTVEGTSNPNLYWYRQAAGRGLQLLFYSVGIGQISSEVPQNLSASRPQDRQFILSSKKLLLSDSGFYLCAWGGLAGANTGELFFGEGSRLTVL.

The CDR3 loop is CASSSRVASPLHF. The CDR3 DNA follows: TGCGCCAGCAGCTCGCGGGTTGCTTCACCCCTCCACTTT. V usage is TRBV5-1 and J usage is TRBJ1-6; no reliable D call. Trimming cost V 3 bases and J 9 bases, with 10 bases left between them. Looked up from germline, CDR1 is SGHRS and CDR2 is YFSETQ. The CDR3 totals 13 residues.

This chain links TRBV19 with TRBJ2-1, with TRBD1 matching 9 bases. Germline V gene data show CDR1 as LNHDA and CDR2 as SQIVND (reference sequence). This CDR3 contains 17 residues. The J segment lost 6 bases and the V segment lost 3 bases, leaving 12 bases of the junction unmatched. The CDR3 bases are TGTGCCAGTAGTATCTGGCTGGGGACAGGGACCCTCAATGAGCAGTTCTTC. Protein product: CASSIWLGTGTLNEQFF.

The chain combines TRBV2 with TRBJ2-2, with TRBD1 matching 9 bases. The CDR3 length is 17 residues. The germline V gene has CDR1 SNHLY and CDR2 FYNNEI. The J segment lost 1 base and the V segment lost 2 bases, leaving 5 bases of the junction unmatched. The CDR3 loop reads CASSETAGQGNTGELFF. CDR3 DNA: TGTGCCAGCAGTGAAACGGCGGGACAGGGGAACACCGGGGAGCTGTTTTTT.

This rearrangement joins TRBV7-9 to TRBJ2-1; D might be TRBD2 (5 bases). V was pared by 5 bases and J by 7 bases, with 21 bases between. The CDR3 is made up of 16 amino acids. Germline V gene data show CDR1 as SEHNR and CDR2 as FQNEAQ (reference sequence). The CDR3 loop is CASSPREAAPGNEQFF. Here the CDR3 DNA reads TGTGCCAGCAGCCCCCGGGAAGCGGCCCCCGGGAATGAGCAGTTCTTC.

This clone was picked up one time. J is TRBJ1-3 and V is TRBV11-2, with TRBD1 identical over 7 bases. V lost 5 bases, J lost 0 bases, and 13 bases stayed unmatched. From germline, CDR1 is SGHAT and CDR2 FQNNGV. The CDR3 extends over 18 amino acids. The CDR3 loop reads CASSASRGQLNSGNTIYF. The CDR3 region has the DNA TGTGCCAGCAGCGCTAGCAGGGGACAGCTAAACTCTGGAAACACCATATATTTT.

The V call is TRBV20-1, the J call TRBJ2-7; 8 bases align to TRBD1. CDR1 and CDR2 (germline): DFQATT, SNEGSKA (reference sequence). With 3 bases clipped from V and 0 bases from J, the junction kept 1 base outside the gene matches. This CDR3 comprises 13 residues. Here the CDR3 DNA reads TGCAGTGCTAGTACAGGGGGCTCCTACGAGCAGTACTTC. Encoded protein: CSASTGGSYEQYF.

The chain links TRBV6-5 to TRBJ2-3, with D possibly TRBD2 on 6 matching bases. Between the trimmed V and J ends, which lost 5 bases and 1 base, there was a span of 13 bases. The CDR3 consists of 15 residues. The germline CDR1 and CDR2 sequences are MNHEY and SVGAGI. CDR3 bases: TGTGCCAGCAGTCCCGTGGAGGGCCGCACAGATACGCAGTATTTT. Translation gives CASSPVEGRTDTQYF.

The chain joins TRBV24-1 to TRBJ2-1; a possible D gene is TRBD2 (7 bases). V gave up 3 bases and J gave up 6 bases, with 14 bases separating them. Germline CDR1 and CDR2: KGHDR and SFDVKD. The CDR3 is 15 residues long. The CDR3 loop is CATSDRGAGRNEQFF. The CDR3 DNA reads as TGTGCCACCAGTGATCGGGGGGCAGGGCGCAATGAGCAGTTCTTC.

This clone appeared once. The rearrangement uses TRBV29-1 and TRBJ2-3; 7 bases fit TRBD2. J lost 8 bases, V lost 0 bases, and 8 bases had no gene match. The CDR3 sequence is 14 residues long. Germline-derived CDR1 and CDR2 are SQVTM and ANQGSEA. The CDR3 sequence is CSVEDGLVTGTQYF. The DNA of the CDR3 is TGCAGCGTTGAAGATGGACTAGTGACGGGTACGCAGTATTTT.

J is TRBJ1-2 and V is TRBV15; D call uncertain. There are 14 residues in the CDR3. The germline V and J ends were trimmed by 0 bases and 5 bases, with 10 bases remaining between them. Per the germline V gene, CDR1 is LNHNV and CDR2 is YYDKDF (reference sequence). The CDR3 loop reads CATSRDSVDYGYTF. CDR3 nucleotides: TGTGCCACCAGCAGAGATTCGGTAGATTATGGCTACACCTTC.

The V and J genes are TRBV27 and TRBJ1-4; the D gene is possibly TRBD1 (5 bases). The V and J ends lost 2 bases and 5 bases respectively, with 15 bases between them. Germline V gene data show CDR1 as MNHEY and CDR2 as SMNVEV (reference sequence). This CDR3 has 16 residues. As DNA, the CDR3 is TGTGCCAGCAGTTTAGAGTCCGGGACTTTGAATGAAAAACTGTTTTTT. Protein product: CASSLESGTLNEKLFF.

The V call is TRBV5-1, the J call TRBJ2-1; 7 positions match TRBD2. The CDR3 consists of 15 residues. Germline V gene sequence: CDR1 SGHRS, CDR2 YFSETQ. Trimming cost V 0 bases and J 3 bases; bases outside gene matches: 3. The CDR3 DNA sequence: TGCGCCAGCAGCTTGGCTAGCGGCGGCTACAATGAGCAGTTCTTC. Translating gives CASSLASGGYNEQFF.

This clone was recorded a few times. The chain joins TRBV5-1 to TRBJ1-2; D may be TRBD1 (5 bases). V lost 4 bases and J 4 bases, leaving 29 bases between the germline ends. There are 19 residues in the CDR3. The germline gives CDR1 SGHRS, CDR2 YFSETQ. The CDR3 nucleotides are TGCGCCAGCAGCCCTTTGGGGGGACCGTCTGAATCCCCCCTCTATGGCTACACCTTC. Translation gives CASSPLGGPSESPLYGYTF.

The chain joins TRBV28 to TRBJ2-1; D perhaps matches TRBD1 (5 bases). Trimming left V 6 bases short and J 12 bases short, with 15 bases between. The CDR3 runs 12 residues. The germline gives CDR1 MDHEN, CDR2 SYDVKM. CDR3 in amino acids: CASSWGLTGQFF. The CDR3 nucleotides are TGTGCCAGCAGCTGGGGCCTAACCGGGCAGTTCTTC.

V is TRBV28 and J is TRBJ2-2; D unresolved. Germline CDR1 is MDHEN and CDR2 is SYDVKM. This CDR3 has 16 residues. The ends were cut back, 6 bases at V and 5 bases at J, with 19 bases in the middle. The CDR3 is CASSPWSRVKTGELFF. CDR3 DNA: TGTGCCAGCAGCCCTTGGTCGCGAGTCAAGACCGGGGAGCTGTTTTTT.